This TCR beta chain comes out of a study of somatic mutations in cytotoxic T cells in rheumatoid arthritis. Method: immunoSEQ multiplex PCR; TCRdb's copy keeps in-frame clones and lacks some. The table shows roughly 6,800 clones, with 60% to 80% occurring only once. As regards this clone: What it recognizes is unknown.

The CDR3 has 14 residues. Germline CDR1 SGHNT, CDR2 YYREEE (reference sequence). General study points: The targets (antigens) of the expanded CD8+ clones were not known.

The sequenced sample was CD8+ T cells sorted from blood, obtained at a follow-up visit. This receptor was taken from a woman between 65 and 79 years old with rheumatoid arthritis. The chain is built from TRBV5-4 and TRBJ2-5, with TRBD2 matching 7 bases. Matching the DNA end better, TRBJ2-7 makes the J call doubtful. DNA for the CDR3: TGTGCCAGCAGCTTGGCGGGAGGAGGCTACGAGCAGTACTTC. Translation gives CASSLAGGGYEQYF.